Following are 9 T cell receptor beta chains from one sample sequenced in a study of T cell responses to AZD1222 COVID-19 vaccine. Here immunoSEQ multiplex PCR was the method, and the copy in TCRdb shows in-frame clones only, minus some. The sample records some 60,000 clones, over 65% being singletons. Sequenced here: peripheral blood, sampled 28 days after the second AZD1222 dose. Source of these receptors: an adult who received the AZD1222 COVID-19 vaccine.

CDR3 nucleotide sequence: TGTGCCAGCAGTTACCTGGCCTTCGGGGATTCACCCCTCCACTTT. It is translated as CASSYLAFGDSPLHF. V usage is TRBV6-5 and J usage is TRBJ1-6; no definite D call. Germline V gene lookup returns CDR1 MNHEY and CDR2 SVGAGI. Trimming removed 2 bases at V and 8 bases at J, with 13 bases between. CDR3 size: 15 residues.

This chain links TRBV24-1 with TRBJ2-3; 9 bases are shared with TRBD1. The CDR3 is 16 residues long. V shed 3 bases and J 0 bases; nucleotides not matched to a gene: 3. Looked up from germline, CDR1 is KGHDR and CDR2 is SFDVKD. The CDR3 region is CATSDAGTGSTDTQYF. In DNA, the CDR3 is TGTGCCACCAGTGATGCCGGGACAGGGAGCACAGATACGCAGTATTTT.

This clone has a handful of counts. This chain connects TRBV12-3 or TRBV12-4 to TRBJ1-5; possible D gene TRBD1, 5 bases. This CDR3 spans 12 amino acids. Trimming stripped 6 bases from V and 7 bases from J, with 10 bases between. The CDR3 DNA is TGTGCCAGCAGGCAGGGAAGCCAGCCCCAGCATTTT. Protein: CASRQGSQPQHF.

This clone has just one count. The V and J genes are TRBV5-6 and TRBJ2-7; maybe TRBD1 (6 bases). Germline CDR1 SGHDT, CDR2 YYEEEE. Trimming removed 0 bases at V and 0 bases at J, with 13 bases between. This CDR3 has 16 residues. The CDR3 loop is CASSLAPDRSSYEQYF. As DNA, the CDR3 is TGTGCCAGCAGCTTGGCCCCCGACAGGAGCTCCTACGAGCAGTACTTC.

The chain carries TRBV18 and TRBJ1-2, with a weak D call TRBD1 (6 bases). The germline gives CDR1 KGHSH, CDR2 LQKENI. V shed 0 bases and J shed 2 bases, with 13 bases lying between them. The CDR3 sequence is 16 residues long. In nucleotides, the CDR3 is TGTGCCAGCTCACCACCATACATAGGGGGGAACTATGGCTACACCTTC. Translating gives CASSPPYIGGNYGYTF.

In this sample, this clone turned up a few times. The chain joins TRBV7-3 to TRBJ2-3; D possibly matches TRBD1 or TRBD2 (5 bases each). V lost 5 bases to trimming and J lost 4 bases, with 16 bases between them. CDR3 size: 15 residues. Germline CDR1 reads SGHTA; CDR2 reads FQGTGA. CDR3 region: CASSRQGPASDTQYF. The CDR3 DNA sequence: TGTGCCAGCAGCAGGCAGGGACCCGCCTCAGATACGCAGTATTTT.

This clone was picked up one time. The chain recombines TRBV5-1 with TRBJ2-5, with TRBD2 identical over 14 bases. Germline V gene lookup returns CDR1 SGHRS and CDR2 YFSETQ. This CDR3 has 16 residues. With V trimmed by 3 bases and J by 3 bases, 4 bases remained unmatched. CDR3 bases: TGCGCCAGCAGCTCGACTAGCGGGGGGGCCAAAGAGACCCAGTACTTC. Amino acids: CASSSTSGGAKETQYF.

This rearrangement joins TRBV3-1 (or the pseudogene TRBV3-2) to TRBJ1-5; D not certain. This CDR3 has 14 residues. Trimming left V 3 bases short and J 1 base short, with 7 bases between. CDR1 is LGHDT and CDR2 is YNNKEL in the germline V gene (reference sequence). The CDR3 DNA sequence: TGTGCCAGCAGCCAGCGGCAGAGCAATCAGCCCCAGCATTTT. Amino acid sequence: CASSQRQSNQPQHF.

This clone was observed a few times. This chain connects TRBV6-1 to TRBJ1-2; TRBD1 matches at 9 bases. CDR1 is MNHNS, CDR2 SASEGT, per germline. The CDR3 spans 15 residues. V gave up 3 bases and J gave up 2 bases; unmatched junction bases: 4. The CDR3, as DNA: TGTGCCAGCAGTGAGGGGACAGGGAGAAACTATGGCTACACCTTC. It is translated as CASSEGTGRNYGYTF.